The rows below give T cell receptor beta chains drawn from one sample of a study of response to subunit inactivated influenza vaccine. TCRdb re-derived calls from the RT-PCR reads in MiXCR, one entry per CDR3 protein. Of some 200,000 distinct CDR3 sequences in the sample, approximately 12% were seen once. Another study also made use of these data, one on T cells expressing NK-cell markers.

This sample comprised CD8+ T cells sorted from PBMCs, obtained about 13 days after vaccination. Every receptor here comes from a middle-aged man who received an inactivated influenza vaccine. Both conserved end residues are part of each CDR3.

v_call: TRBV29-1; j_call: TRBJ2-2; cdr3_aa: CSVVAVSTGELFF
v_call: TRBV29-1; j_call: TRBJ2-2; cdr3_aa: CSADVAGATGELFF
v_call: TRBV20-1; j_call: TRBJ2-7; cdr3_aa: CSARTVGGPYEQYF
v_call: TRBV7-9; j_call: TRBJ2-1; cdr3_aa: CASSFLAGGLLEQFF
v_call: TRBV13; j_call: TRBJ2-3; cdr3_aa: CASSLWGSRGAHVPHTDTQYF
v_call: TRBV5-1; j_call: TRBJ2-1; cdr3_aa: CASSLGTIEQFF
v_call: TRBV27; j_call: TRBJ2-1; cdr3_aa: CASSPGTSGGPYNEQFF
v_call: TRBV28; j_call: TRBJ1-5; cdr3_aa: CASRPMATSNQPQHF
v_call: TRBV7-8; j_call: TRBJ1-5; cdr3_aa: CASSSTVQGILDQPQHF
v_call: TRBV4-3; j_call: TRBJ2-2; cdr3_aa: CASSQVGGPHTGELFF
v_call: TRBV20-1; j_call: TRBJ1-2; cdr3_aa: CSARDTGASYGYTF